A selection of T cell receptor beta chains follows, all from one sample in a study of human T cells and chemical hapten exposure. TCRdb independently ran MiXCR on the RACE reads; one entry per CDR3 protein. The data hold under 200,000 distinct CDR3 sequences, with roughly 30% observed a single time. The input for sequencing was whole blood, taken in connection with sensitization to the hapten diphenylcyclopropenone (DPC). These receptors were obtained from a woman in her 30s with alopecia areata. Some clones in this sample may be carry-over from other donors' samples. CDR3s include the opening cysteine and the closing phenylalanine or tryptophan. D genes are given only for firm matches. The size entry is marked missing in some rows and otherwise reads once, few, many or a size class.

size: -
J: TRBJ2-7
V: TRBV10-3
D: TRBD2
DNA: TGTGCCATAGGCGGGGGGCCCGCCTACGAGCAGTACTTC
CDR3: CAIGGGPAYEQYF

size: -
J: TRBJ2-7
V: TRBV29-1
D: -
DNA: TGCAGCGTTGTGGGGGCGCGGTCTAACGAGCAGTACTTC
CDR3: CSVVGARSNEQYF

size: -
J: TRBJ1-2
V: TRBV6-5
D: TRBD1
DNA: TGTGCCAGCAGTCTCTATGGGGACAGGGGGCTGTATGGCTACACCTTC
CDR3: CASSLYGDRGLYGYTF

size: -
J: TRBJ1-4
V: TRBV18
D: -
DNA: TGTGCCAGCTCACCCCGAACTTTGGGTTCTAATGAAAAACTGTTTTTT
CDR3: CASSPRTLGSNEKLFF

size: few
J: TRBJ1-6
V: TRBV4-3
D: -
DNA: TGCGCCAGCAGCCAAAGCAGGGATTCTGGTTCACCCCTCCACTTT
CDR3: CASSQSRDSGSPLHF

size: -
J: TRBJ2-3
V: TRBV4-3
D: TRBD2
DNA: TGCGCCAGCAGCCTCGCTCGGAATAGCGGGACGAGAAATACGCAGTATTTT
CDR3: CASSLARNSGTRNTQYF

size: -
J: TRBJ1-1
V: TRBV18
D: -
DNA: TGTGCCAGCTCACCCCAATCGGGACACCTAAACACTGAAGCTTTCTTT
CDR3: CASSPQSGHLNTEAFF

size: few
J: TRBJ2-1
V: TRBV29-1
D: TRBD2
DNA: TGCAGCGTTGGATCTAGCGGGAGGCATCCTGAGCAGTTCTTC
CDR3: CSVGSSGRHPEQFF

size: -
J: TRBJ2-2
V: TRBV9
D: TRBD2
DNA: TGTGCCAGCAGCGTAGGAGGCAGCGGGAGCTTATCCGGGGAGCTGTTTTTT
CDR3: CASSVGGSGSLSGELFF

size: -
J: TRBJ2-5
V: TRBV2
D: TRBD2
DNA: TGTGCCAGCAGTGAATGGACTAGCGGGGTACAAGAGACCCAGTACTTC
CDR3: CASSEWTSGVQETQYF

size: -
J: TRBJ2-5
V: TRBV28
D: TRBD2
DNA: TGTGCCAGCAGTCCTAGCGGGAGTGATGAGACCCAGTACTTC
CDR3: CASSPSGSDETQYF

size: few
J: TRBJ1-2
V: TRBV2
D: -
DNA: TGTGCCAGCAGTGAGGGGCGCGACTATGGCTACACCTTC
CDR3: CASSEGRDYGYTF

size: -
J: TRBJ2-6
V: TRBV10-3
D: -
DNA: TGTGCCATCAGAGGTGACGGTAGCTCTGGGGCCAACGTCCTGACTTTC
CDR3: CAIRGDGSSGANVLTF

size: few
J: TRBJ2-1
V: TRBV29-1
D: TRBD1
DNA: TGCAGCGTTGAAGCTTCTCTGGACAGGTACGATGAGCAGTTCTTC
CDR3: CSVEASLDRYDEQFF

size: few
J: TRBJ2-5
V: TRBV7-8
D: TRBD1
DNA: TGTGCCAGCAGCCGGACAGGGGGACTCGGAGAGACCCAGTACTTC
CDR3: CASSRTGGLGETQYF

size: -
J: TRBJ2-7
V: TRBV20-1
D: -
DNA: TGCAGTGCTAGTGAAACAGCCTACGAGCAGTACTTC
CDR3: CSASETAYEQYF

size: -
J: TRBJ1-3
V: TRBV12-3/TRBV12-4
D: -
DNA: TGTGCCAGCAGTTGGCAGTCTGGAAACACCATATATTTT
CDR3: CASSWQSGNTIYF

size: once
J: TRBJ2-7
V: TRBV7-9
D: -
DNA: TGTGCCAGCAGCCCCCCAGCAGGGACTGGTCAGTACTTC
CDR3: CASSPPAGTGQYF

size: many
J: TRBJ1-2
V: TRBV12-3/TRBV12-4
D: TRBD1
DNA: TGTGCCAGCAGTTTCTCGGACAGGGTGAGCTACACCTTC
CDR3: CASSFSDRVSYTF

size: few
J: TRBJ2-3
V: TRBV7-2
D: -
DNA: TGTGCCAGCAGCCCAGCGACTAGGCCACCACGCGATACGCAGTATTTT
CDR3: CASSPATRPPRDTQYF

size: -
J: TRBJ2-7
V: TRBV18
D: TRBD1
DNA: TGTGCCAGCTCACCGCGACCGGGACAGGGAGTTTACGAGCAGTACTTC
CDR3: CASSPRPGQGVYEQYF

size: -
J: TRBJ1-1
V: TRBV28
D: -
DNA: TGTGCCAGCAGTTTTAATCGGTTGCTAGGACAATTGAACACTGAAGCTTTCTTT
CDR3: CASSFNRLLGQLNTEAFF

size: few
J: TRBJ1-6
V: TRBV15
D: -
DNA: TGTGCCACCAGCAGAGACAAAGACCCCCTCCACTTT
CDR3: CATSRDKDPLHF

size: -
J: TRBJ1-1
V: TRBV12-3/TRBV12-4
D: -
DNA: TGTGCCAGCAGTTTCGGAACCACTGAAGCTTTCTTT
CDR3: CASSFGTTEAFF

size: -
J: TRBJ2-7
V: TRBV20-1
D: -
DNA: TGCAGTGCTAGATACGAGGGAACCCACGAGCAGTACTTC
CDR3: CSARYEGTHEQYF

size: -
J: TRBJ1-4
V: TRBV7-2
D: -
DNA: TGTGCCAGCAGCTTAGTGGGAACAACTAATGAAAAACTGTTTTTT
CDR3: CASSLVGTTNEKLFF

size: few
J: TRBJ1-1
V: TRBV6-5
D: -
DNA: TGTGCCAGCGTCGCCGGGGGGACTGAAGCTTTCTTT
CDR3: CASVAGGTEAFF

size: -
J: TRBJ2-1
V: TRBV25-1
D: -
DNA: TGTGCCAGCGGTGGGCTCGGGGGAGATGAGCAGTTCTTC
CDR3: CASGGLGGDEQFF

size: few
J: TRBJ1-1
V: TRBV6-4
D: TRBD1
DNA: TGTGCCAGCTTTCTTACAGGGGAATCTGCTGAAGCTTTCTTT
CDR3: CASFLTGESAEAFF

size: -
J: TRBJ1-1
V: TRBV7-9
D: -
DNA: TGTGCCAGCAGCTTGTGGGGTGAAGCTTTCTTT
CDR3: CASSLWGEAFF

size: -
J: TRBJ2-2
V: TRBV2
D: -
DNA: TGTGCCAGCAGTGAAACCCAGGTCCTAGGGGAGCTGTTTTTT
CDR3: CASSETQVLGELFF